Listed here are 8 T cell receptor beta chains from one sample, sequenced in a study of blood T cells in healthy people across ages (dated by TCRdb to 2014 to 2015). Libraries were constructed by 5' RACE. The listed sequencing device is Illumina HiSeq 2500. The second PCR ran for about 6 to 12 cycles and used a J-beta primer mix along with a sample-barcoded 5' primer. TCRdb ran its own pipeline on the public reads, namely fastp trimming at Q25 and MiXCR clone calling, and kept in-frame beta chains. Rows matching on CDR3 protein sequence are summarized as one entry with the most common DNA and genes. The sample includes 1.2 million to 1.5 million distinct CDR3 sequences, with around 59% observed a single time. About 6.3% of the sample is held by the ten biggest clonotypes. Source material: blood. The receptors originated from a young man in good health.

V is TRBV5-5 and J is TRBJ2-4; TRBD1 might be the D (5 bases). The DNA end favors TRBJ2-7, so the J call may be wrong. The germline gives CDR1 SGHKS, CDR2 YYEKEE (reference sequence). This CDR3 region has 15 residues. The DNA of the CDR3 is TGTGCCAGCAGCTTGACAGGTTCCCCTCCCTACGAGCAGTACTTC. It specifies CASSLTGSPPYEQYF.

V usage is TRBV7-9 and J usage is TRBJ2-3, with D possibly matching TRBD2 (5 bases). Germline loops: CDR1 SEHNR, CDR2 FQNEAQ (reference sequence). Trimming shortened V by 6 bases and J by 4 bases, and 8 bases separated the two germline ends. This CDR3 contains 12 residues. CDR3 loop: CASRSEADTQYF. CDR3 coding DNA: TGTGCCAGCAGATCGGAGGCAGATACGCAGTATTTT.

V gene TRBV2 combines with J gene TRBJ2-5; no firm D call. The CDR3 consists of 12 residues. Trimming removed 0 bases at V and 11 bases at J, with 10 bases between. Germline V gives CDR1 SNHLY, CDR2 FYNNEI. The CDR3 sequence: CASSEAGRPQYF. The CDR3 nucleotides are TGTGCCAGCAGTGAAGCCGGCCGCCCTCAGTACTTC. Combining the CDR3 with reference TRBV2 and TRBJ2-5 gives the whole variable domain EPEVTQTPSHQVTQMGQEVILRCVPISNHLYFYWYRQILGQKVEFLVSFYNNEISEKSEIFDDQFSVERPDGSNFTLKIRSTKLEDSAMYFCASSEAGRPQYFGPGTRLLVL.

The CDR3 DNA follows: TGTGCCAGCAGTTACTCCTCTCGGGAGTACTTC. Translation: CASSYSSREYF. The gene calls are TRBV6-5 and TRBJ2-4; no firm D call. This CDR3 spans 11 amino acids. Germline-derived CDR1 and CDR2 are MNHEY and SVGAGI. The V and J ends lost 0 bases and 14 bases respectively, with 8 bases between them.

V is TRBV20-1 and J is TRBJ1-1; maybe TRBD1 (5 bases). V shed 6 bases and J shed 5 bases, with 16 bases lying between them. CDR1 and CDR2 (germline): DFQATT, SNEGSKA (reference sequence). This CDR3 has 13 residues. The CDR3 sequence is CSAIGGGRTEAFF. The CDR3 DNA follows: TGCAGTGCCATTGGTGGGGGTAGAACTGAAGCTTTCTTT.

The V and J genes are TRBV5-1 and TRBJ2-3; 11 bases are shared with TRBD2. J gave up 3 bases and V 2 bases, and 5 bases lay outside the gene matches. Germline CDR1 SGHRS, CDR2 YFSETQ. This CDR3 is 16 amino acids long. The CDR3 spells CASSLLAGEGTDTQYF. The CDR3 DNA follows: TGCGCCAGCAGCTTACTAGCGGGAGAGGGGACAGATACGCAGTATTTT.

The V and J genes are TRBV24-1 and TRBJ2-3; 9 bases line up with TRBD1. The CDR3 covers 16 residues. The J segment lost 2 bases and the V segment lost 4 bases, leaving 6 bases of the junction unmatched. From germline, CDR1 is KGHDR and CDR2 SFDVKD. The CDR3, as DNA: TGTGCCACCAGTGAAATCGGACAGGGGACCACAGATACGCAGTATTTT. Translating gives CATSEIGQGTTDTQYF.

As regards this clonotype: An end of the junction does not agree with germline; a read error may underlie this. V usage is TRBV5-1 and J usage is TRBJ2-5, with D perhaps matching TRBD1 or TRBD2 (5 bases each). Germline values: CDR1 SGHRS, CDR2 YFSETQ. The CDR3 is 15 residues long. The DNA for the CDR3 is TGCGCCGGCAGCTCAACGGGACGCTTACAAGAGACCCAGTACTTC. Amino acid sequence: CAGSSTGRLQETQYF.